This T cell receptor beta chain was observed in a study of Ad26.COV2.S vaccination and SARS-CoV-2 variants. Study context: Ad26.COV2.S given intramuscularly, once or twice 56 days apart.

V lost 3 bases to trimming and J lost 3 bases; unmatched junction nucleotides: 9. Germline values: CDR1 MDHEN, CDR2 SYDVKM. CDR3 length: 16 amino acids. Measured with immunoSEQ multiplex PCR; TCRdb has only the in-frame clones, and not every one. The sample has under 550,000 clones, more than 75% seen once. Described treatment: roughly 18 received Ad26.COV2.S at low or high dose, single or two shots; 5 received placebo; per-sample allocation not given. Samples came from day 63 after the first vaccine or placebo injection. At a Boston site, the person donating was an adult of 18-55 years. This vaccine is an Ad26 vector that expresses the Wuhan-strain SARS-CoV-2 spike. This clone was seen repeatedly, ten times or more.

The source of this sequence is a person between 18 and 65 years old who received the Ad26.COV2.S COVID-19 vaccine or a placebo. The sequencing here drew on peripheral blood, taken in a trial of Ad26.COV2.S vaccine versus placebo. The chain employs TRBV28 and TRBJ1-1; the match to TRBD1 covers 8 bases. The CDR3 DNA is TGTGCCAGCAGTTTTTTCTACAGGGGGTTGGACACTGAAGCTTTCTTT. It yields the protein CASSFFYRGLDTEAFF. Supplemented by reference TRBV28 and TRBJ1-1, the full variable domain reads DVKVTQSSRYLVKRTGEKVFLECVQDMDHENMFWYRQDPGLGLRLIYFSYDVKMKEKGDIPEGYSVSREKKERFSLILESASTNQTSMYLCASSFFYRGLDTEAFFGQGTRLTVV.